This is a list of T cell receptor beta chains from one sample in a study of OX40 agonist ivuxolimab in advanced cancers. Data came from immunoSEQ multiplex PCR; TCRdb stores just in-frame clones and leaves some out. This sample has about 53,000 clones, with 84% found just once. Sequencing was performed on CD4+ or CD8+ T cells sorted from blood, taken in a trial of the OX40 agonist ivuxolimab. The source is an adult with an advanced solid tumor such as melanoma, head and neck, liver or kidney cancer. Both conserved end residues are part of each CDR3. The order of the fields is clone size, J gene, V gene, D gene, CDR3 DNA, CDR3 protein. A D gene is named only where the DNA matches it firmly. A row's size may be missing; if present it is once, few, many or a size class.

size: NA
J: TRBJ2-3
V: TRBV10-3
D: TRBD2
DNA: TGTGCCATTACTAGCGGGAGAGGGGATACGCAGTATTTT
CDR3: CAITSGRGDTQYF

size: many
J: TRBJ1-1
V: TRBV11-2
D: NA
DNA: TGTGCCAGCAGCCGCGAAGGTGTGACCCTGGAAGCTTTCTTT
CDR3: CASSREGVTLEAFF

size: once
J: TRBJ2-2
V: TRBV10-3
D: TRBD2
DNA: TGTGCCATCAGTGAGACTAGCGGGAGGAGTAACACCGGGGAGCTGTTTTTT
CDR3: CAISETSGRSNTGELFF

size: NA
J: TRBJ1-1
V: TRBV7-8
D: NA
DNA: TGTGCCAGCAGCTTAGTTAGTGGGGGCAGCCCGAACACTGAAGCTTTCTTT
CDR3: CASSLVSGGSPNTEAFF

size: NA
J: TRBJ2-1
V: TRBV9
D: TRBD2
DNA: TGTGCCAGCAGCGTTGGTGGACTAGCGATCTATGAGCAGTTCTTC
CDR3: CASSVGGLAIYEQFF

size: once
J: TRBJ1-1
V: TRBV19
D: NA
DNA: TGTGCCAGTAGAATCTCTGGTGAAGCTTTCTTT
CDR3: CASRISGEAFF

size: NA
J: TRBJ2-3
V: TRBV7-7
D: TRBD2
DNA: TGTGCCAGCAGCTTAGCCCCCGGACGGTCAGCGGGAGGGTCCTGGGGCACAGATACGCAGTATTTT
CDR3: CASSLAPGRSAGGSWGTDTQYF

size: NA
J: TRBJ2-2
V: TRBV18
D: NA
DNA: TGTGCCAGCTCACCACGTGGCAATGGGGAGCTGTTTTTT
CDR3: CASSPRGNGELFF

size: many
J: TRBJ2-2
V: TRBV9
D: TRBD2
DNA: TGTGCCAGCAGCAGTCGGACTAGCGGGAGATTAAGTACCGGGGAGCTGTTTTTT
CDR3: CASSSRTSGRLSTGELFF

size: NA
J: TRBJ1-5
V: TRBV7-2
D: NA
DNA: TGTGCCAGCAGCTTAAGTTTGGCAGGGAATCAGCCCCAGCATTTT
CDR3: CASSLSLAGNQPQHF

size: NA
J: TRBJ2-3
V: TRBV9
D: NA
DNA: TGTGCCAGCAGCGTAGCGGTCGGTTCTAGCACAGATACGCAGTATTTT
CDR3: CASSVAVGSSTDTQYF

size: few
J: TRBJ2-1
V: TRBV14
D: NA
DNA: TGTGCCAGCAGCCACATGAAGACCCCAGGCAATGAGCAGTTCTTC
CDR3: CASSHMKTPGNEQFF

size: NA
J: TRBJ2-2
V: TRBV10-1
D: TRBD1
DNA: TGCGCCAGCAGTGATGACAGGGTGAACACCGGGGAGCTGTTTTTT
CDR3: CASSDDRVNTGELFF

size: NA
J: TRBJ1-2
V: TRBV9
D: NA
DNA: TGTGCCAGCAGGGGCAGCAACTATGGCTACACCTTC
CDR3: CASRGSNYGYTF

size: NA
J: TRBJ2-1
V: TRBV6-1
D: NA
DNA: TGTGCCAGCAGAACGACGCACGGTTACAATGAGCAGTTCTTC
CDR3: CASRTTHGYNEQFF

size: NA
J: TRBJ2-2
V: TRBV29-1
D: TRBD1
DNA: TGCAGCGTTAATAGGGCAGGGGGTTGGGCCGGGGAGCTGTTTTTT
CDR3: CSVNRAGGWAGELFF

size: NA
J: TRBJ2-5
V: TRBV19
D: NA
DNA: TGTGCCAGTAGTTTGGGAACTTCCCCGGAGACCCAGTACTTC
CDR3: CASSLGTSPETQYF

size: NA
J: TRBJ1-2
V: TRBV7-8
D: TRBD1
DNA: TGTGCCAGCAGCTTACGACAGGGGGCGTATGGCTACACCTTC
CDR3: CASSLRQGAYGYTF

size: few
J: TRBJ2-1
V: TRBV10-3
D: NA
DNA: TGTGCCATCAGTGAGTCGAGTGCGGGGGCAGACAATGAGCAGTTCTTC
CDR3: CAISESSAGADNEQFF

size: NA
J: TRBJ2-3
V: TRBV7-8
D: TRBD2
DNA: TGTGCCAGCAGCTTAGAGGGGAGGGGACTAGCGGGAGGGGGAATCACAGATACGCAGTATTTT
CDR3: CASSLEGRGLAGGGITDTQYF

size: NA
J: TRBJ1-6
V: TRBV9
D: NA
DNA: TGTGCCAGCAGCGTCTCCGCGAATAATTCACCCCTCCACTTT
CDR3: CASSVSANNSPLHF

size: NA
J: TRBJ1-3
V: TRBV11-2
D: NA
DNA: TGTGCCAGCAGCCGGGGGGCTAGTGGAAACACCATATATTTT
CDR3: CASSRGASGNTIYF

size: NA
J: TRBJ2-1
V: TRBV9
D: NA
DNA: TGTGCCAGCAGCGCCGGACTCTCCTACAATGAGCAGTTCTTC
CDR3: CASSAGLSYNEQFF

size: NA
J: TRBJ2-7
V: TRBV10-3
D: TRBD1
DNA: TGTGCCATCAGTGGGGGGACAGGGTTCATGATGGAGCAGTACTTC
CDR3: CAISGGTGFMMEQYF

size: NA
J: TRBJ2-2
V: TRBV7-3
D: TRBD2
DNA: TGTGCCAGCAGCTTCCGGGGACTAGCGGGAGAGGGCGGGGAGCTGTTTTTT
CDR3: CASSFRGLAGEGGELFF

size: NA
J: TRBJ2-2
V: TRBV11-3
D: NA
DNA: TGTGCCAGCAGCCGGTCTGGGCATAACACCGGGGAGCTGTTTTTT
CDR3: CASSRSGHNTGELFF

size: NA
J: TRBJ2-3
V: TRBV5-1
D: TRBD2
DNA: TGCGCCAGCAGCACTAACCGACTAGCGGGAAGCACAGATACGCAGTATTTT
CDR3: CASSTNRLAGSTDTQYF

size: NA
J: TRBJ1-6
V: TRBV19
D: NA
DNA: TGTGCCAGTGGGGAGGGGCCCAATTCACCCCTCCACTTT
CDR3: CASGEGPNSPLHF

size: NA
J: TRBJ1-3
V: TRBV19
D: NA
DNA: TGTGCCAGTAGCCGGCGGGTGAGCTCTGGAAACACCATATATTTT
CDR3: CASSRRVSSGNTIYF

size: NA
J: TRBJ1-1
V: TRBV2
D: NA
DNA: TGTGCCAGCAGTGAATGGGGCCGATATGAAGCTTTCTTT
CDR3: CASSEWGRYEAFF

size: once
J: TRBJ2-1
V: TRBV7-2
D: TRBD2
DNA: TGTGCCAGCAGCCCCCCGTCCGGCGGGAGGGGGAATGAGCAGTTCTTC
CDR3: CASSPPSGGRGNEQFF

size: NA
J: TRBJ1-2
V: TRBV7-6
D: NA
DNA: TGTGCCAGCAGGGGGGGAAGGCCAGGGAGCTATGGCTACACCTTC
CDR3: CASRGGRPGSYGYTF

size: NA
J: TRBJ1-2
V: TRBV9
D: TRBD1
DNA: TGTGCCAGCAGCGACACAGGGGGCTTCTATGGCTACACCTTC
CDR3: CASSDTGGFYGYTF

size: NA
J: TRBJ1-3
V: TRBV27
D: NA
DNA: TGTGCCAGCAGTGGGACCCCAGGCAGGAACTCTGGAAACACCATATATTTT
CDR3: CASSGTPGRNSGNTIYF

size: few
J: TRBJ1-5
V: TRBV2
D: NA
DNA: TGTGCCGCTGGGCCAGAGGTCAATCAGCCCCAGCATTTT
CDR3: CAAGPEVNQPQHF

size: NA
J: TRBJ1-4
V: TRBV7-8
D: TRBD1
DNA: TGTGCCAGCAGCCAGGGGACCGGGACAGGGGTGGGTAAACTGTTTTTT
CDR3: CASSQGTGTGVGKLFF

size: few
J: TRBJ1-4
V: TRBV27
D: TRBD1
DNA: TGTGCCAGCAGTCCCACAGGGGGCAGAGATGAAAAACTGTTTTTT
CDR3: CASSPTGGRDEKLFF

size: NA
J: TRBJ1-5
V: TRBV27
D: TRBD1
DNA: TGTGCCAGCAGTTGGGGACAGGGGCCCCAGCATTTT
CDR3: CASSWGQGPQHF

size: NA
J: TRBJ2-5
V: TRBV6-4
D: TRBD1
DNA: TGTGCCAGCAGAGGACAGGGCTTGGAGACCCAGTACTTC
CDR3: CASRGQGLETQYF

size: NA
J: TRBJ1-2
V: TRBV18
D: NA
DNA: TGTGCCAGCTCACCAGAGACGGGGAAACCTAACTATGGCTACACCTTC
CDR3: CASSPETGKPNYGYTF

size: NA
J: TRBJ1-4
V: TRBV6-5
D: TRBD1
DNA: TGTGCCAGCAGTTACCGACAGGGGGAGGAAAAACTGTTTTTT
CDR3: CASSYRQGEEKLFF

size: NA
J: TRBJ2-3
V: TRBV5-5
D: NA
DNA: TGTGCCAGCACCCGCGACAGTTTCAGCACAGATACGCAGTATTTT
CDR3: CASTRDSFSTDTQYF

size: NA
J: TRBJ1-3
V: TRBV5-1
D: NA
DNA: TGCGCCAGCAGCCTAACTCTAACAGGGTCTGGAAACACCATATATTTT
CDR3: CASSLTLTGSGNTIYF

size: NA
J: TRBJ2-7
V: TRBV7-8
D: NA
DNA: TGTGCCAGCAGCTTAGGGGGCGGGGCAGGGATAGGACACTACGAGCAGTACTTC
CDR3: CASSLGGGAGIGHYEQYF

size: NA
J: TRBJ2-3
V: TRBV23-1
D: NA
DNA: TGCGCCAGCAGTCATCCGGCAGCAAGCCTGGCAGATACGCAGTATTTT
CDR3: CASSHPAASLADTQYF

size: NA
J: TRBJ1-5
V: TRBV18
D: NA
DNA: TGTGCCAGCTCACCACTGGCGAATCAGCCCCAGCATTTT
CDR3: CASSPLANQPQHF

size: once
J: TRBJ2-1
V: TRBV6-4
D: NA
DNA: TGTGCCAGCAGTGACGCGAGGGGGGGACGGAGCTCCTACAATGAGCAGTTCTTC
CDR3: CASSDARGGRSSYNEQFF

size: NA
J: TRBJ1-3
V: TRBV5-8
D: NA
DNA: TGTGCCAGCAGCTTGATCCAGGGAAACACCATATATTTT
CDR3: CASSLIQGNTIYF

size: NA
J: TRBJ2-1
V: TRBV18
D: TRBD2
DNA: TGTGCCAGCTCACCACCGGCTAGCGGGAGGAATGAGCAGTTCTTC
CDR3: CASSPPASGRNEQFF

size: NA
J: TRBJ1-3
V: TRBV11-3
D: NA
DNA: TGTGCCAGCAGCTTAGACAGATCTGGAAACACCATATATTTT
CDR3: CASSLDRSGNTIYF

size: NA
J: TRBJ2-1
V: TRBV7-6
D: TRBD2
DNA: TGTGCCAGCAGCACCCTACCTAGCGGGATCTACAATGAGCAGTTCTTC
CDR3: CASSTLPSGIYNEQFF

size: once
J: TRBJ2-3
V: TRBV10-3
D: TRBD2
DNA: TGTGCCATCAGACCGGGACTAAGCACAGATACGCAGTATTTT
CDR3: CAIRPGLSTDTQYF

size: NA
J: TRBJ2-1
V: TRBV5-4
D: TRBD2
DNA: TGTGCCAGCAGCTTCCCCCAAGCGGGAGACTCCAATGAGCAGTTCTTC
CDR3: CASSFPQAGDSNEQFF

size: NA
J: TRBJ2-3
V: TRBV19
D: NA
DNA: TGTGCCAGTAGTATCCCTAGACAGAGCACAGATACGCAGTATTTT
CDR3: CASSIPRQSTDTQYF

size: once
J: TRBJ1-4
V: TRBV7-2
D: NA
DNA: TGTGCCAGCAGCTTAGGCCGGGCCGTGAATGAAAAACTGTTTTTT
CDR3: CASSLGRAVNEKLFF

size: NA
J: TRBJ2-3
V: TRBV7-8
D: NA
DNA: TGTGCCAGCACTACCTTGAGTGGATCTAGCACAGATACGCAGTATTTT
CDR3: CASTTLSGSSTDTQYF

size: NA
J: TRBJ2-2
V: TRBV9
D: NA
DNA: TGTGCCAGCAGACAAGCGATAGGGGGGCTGACCGGGGAGCTGTTTTTT
CDR3: CASRQAIGGLTGELFF

size: once
J: TRBJ2-1
V: TRBV5-1
D: TRBD2
DNA: TGCGCCAGCAGCCAGGGACTAGCGGGAGGGAATGAGCAGTTCTTC
CDR3: CASSQGLAGGNEQFF